Listed below are T cell receptor beta chains from one sample, sequenced in a study of T cell repertoires in cytomegalovirus infection. TCRdb used MiXCR to reprocess the reads, holding one entry per CDR3 protein. This table has 300,000 to 400,000 distinct CDR3 sequences, 9.5% appearing once. Sequences were obtained from PBMCs. These receptors all stem from a human donor in good health (CMV status not recorded). Some clones in this sample may be carry-over from other donors' samples. The CDR3 runs from the conserved cysteine through the conserved F or W. A D gene is named only where the DNA matches it firmly. Where a row states a size, it is once, few, many or the class of an expanded clone; other rows omit it.

-	TRBV19	many	TRBJ2-1	CASSMELGGSYNEQFF	TGTGCCAGTAGTATGGAGTTGGGTGGGTCCTACAATGAGCAGTTCTTC
-	TRBV7-9	many	TRBJ2-7	CASSSDSKFEQYF	TGTGCCAGCAGCTCAGATTCCAAATTCGAGCAGTACTTC
TRBD1	TRBV3-1	-	TRBJ1-1	CASSQTNPWTGGNTEAFF	TGTGCCAGCAGCCAGACTAACCCCTGGACAGGGGGGAACACTGAAGCTTTCTTT
TRBD1	TRBV11-2	-	TRBJ2-7	CASSFEQGVSYEQYF	TGTGCCAGCAGCTTTGAACAGGGGGTCTCCTACGAGCAGTACTTC
-	TRBV20-1	few	TRBJ2-7	CSARISDYEQYF	TGCAGTGCTAGAATATCTGACTACGAGCAGTACTTC
-	TRBV18	few	TRBJ1-5	CASSPAGRGSNQPQHF	TGTGCCAGCTCACCGGCAGGGAGAGGGAGCAATCAGCCCCAGCATTTT
-	TRBV29-1	-	TRBJ1-2	CSVGGGTSPNYGYTF	TGCAGCGTTGGGGGGGGGACATCACCAAACTATGGCTACACCTTC
-	TRBV4-2	few	TRBJ2-7	CASSQDVAAYEQYF	TGTGCCAGCAGCCAAGATGTGGCAGCCTACGAGCAGTACTTC
-	TRBV6-2/TRBV6-3	few	TRBJ2-1	CASSYSSSYNEQFF	TGTGCCAGCAGTTACTCAAGCTCCTACAATGAGCAGTTCTTC
-	TRBV12-3/TRBV12-4	many	TRBJ2-5	CASSTGAQETQYF	TGTGCCAGCAGCACCGGGGCGCAAGAGACCCAGTACTTC
-	TRBV6-1	-	TRBJ1-2	CASSGPRNYGYTF	TGTGCCAGCAGCGGACCTAGGAACTATGGCTACACCTTC
-	TRBV12-3/TRBV12-4	-	TRBJ2-3	CASSFSAGRGWFADTQYF	TGTGCCAGCAGTTTTTCCGCGGGCAGGGGTTGGTTTGCAGATACGCAGTATTTT
TRBD1	TRBV24-1	-	TRBJ2-2	CATSAGPWDRVNTGELFF	TGTGCCACCAGTGCTGGGCCCTGGGACAGAGTTAACACCGGGGAGCTGTTTTTT
-	TRBV7-6	many	TRBJ1-4	CASSSAGRAVNEKLFF	TGTGCCAGCAGCTCCGCGGGCCGCGCTGTAAATGAAAAACTGTTTTTT
-	TRBV7-2	many	TRBJ2-2	CASSPEGRTGELFF	TGTGCCAGCAGCCCAGAGGGACGCACCGGGGAGCTGTTTTTT
-	TRBV7-6	few	TRBJ2-5	CASSFGTSVAQYF	TGTGCCAGCAGCTTCGGTACCTCCGTGGCCCAGTACTTC